The clone carrying this T cell receptor (beta chain) was counted at least ten times. Its antigen is not known. Generation of TCR beta libraries employed quantitative 5'-RACE incorporating molecular barcodes. TCRdb re-derived calls from the 5' RACE reads in MiXCR, one entry per CDR3 protein. The data show roughly 490,000 distinct CDR3 sequences, with less than 6% seen just once and around 3.4% held by the top ten. V shed 1 base and J shed 5 bases, with 11 bases lying between them. The CDR3 is 14 amino acids. Germline V gives CDR1 SGHTA, CDR2 FQGNSA. The data derive from a study of CD8 T cells in ankylosing spondylitis. Study-level results: Earlier literature documents some of the motif variants in reactive arthritis synovial fluid and blood. For ankylosing spondylitis blood, a TCR beta motif of about 8 highly homologous variants appeared characteristic.

The TCR was taken from a male donor with ankylosing spondylitis. This sequence joins TRBV7-2 and TRBJ2-5; TRBD1 might be the D (5 bases). Specimen: blood, either unsorted or a sorted T cell fraction (not recorded which). The chain's CDR3 is CASSLGPGYETQYF. Here the CDR3 DNA reads TGTGCCAGCAGCTTAGGTCCAGGGTACGAGACCCAGTACTTC.